Listed here is a single TCR beta chain. The antigen is undetermined. PCR primers comprised 60 Vbeta and 13 Jbeta primers. How the authors handled the data: In a later analysis, tens of millions of unique TCR beta chains included roughly 11 million shared by two or more donors. This table comes from immunoSEQ multiplex PCR, and its TCRdb copy is limited to in-frame clones, with some not included. That table furnishes V, J and clone size, whereas the DNA furnished D and trimming. The table has about 200,000 clones, 75% to 85% seen once. From germline, CDR1 is LGHNA and CDR2 YSLEER. The CDR3 loop spans 15 amino acids. V gave up 0 bases and J gave up 10 bases; unmatched junction bases: 4. This entry belongs to a study of cytomegalovirus exposure and HLA in healthy donors. Study findings and constraints: Highest at DRB1 and lowest at HLA-C, TCR association rates differed among HLA loci in a later analysis. In a later analysis, a genetic analysis reported fewer productive-TCR N-insertions in an Asian-associated ancestry cluster than the cohort average. It was 160 or so TCR beta chains that were listed as cytomegalovirus-associated.

The sequenced sample was PBMCs. The chain employs TRBV4-3 and TRBJ1-6, with TRBD1 matching over 9 bases. This receptor was identified in a girl under 18 in good health and CMV-seropositive. The CDR3 nucleotides are TGCGCCAGCAGCCAAGAGGGGACAGGGAGCTCACCCCTCCACTTT. It is translated as CASSQEGTGSSPLHF.